What follows are 29 T cell receptor beta chains derived from one specimen sequenced in a study of T cell clones after liver transplantation. Clones were sequenced by immunoSEQ multiplex PCR, and TCRdb holds only the in-frame ones, with some missing. The sample holds about 120,000 clones; over 75% are singletons and the top ten take more than 0.8%. The starting material was CD4+ T cells from blood, obtained 12 months after liver transplant. The receptors derive from a human patient who received a liver transplant. The graft donor may account for some of the T cells.

This sequence joins TRBV25-1 and TRBJ1-2; weak D call: TRBD1 (5 bases). Trimming removed 5 bases at V and 5 bases at J, with 12 bases between. Germline assignment: CDR1 MGHDK and CDR2 SYGVNS. The CDR3 length is 13 residues. The CDR3 region is CASSPSAGYGYTF. The CDR3 nucleotides read TGTGCCAGCAGTCCCTCGGCAGGGTATGGCTACACCTTC.

This clone was detected once. The chain recombines TRBV11-3 with TRBJ2-5; D is unclear. This CDR3 spans 14 amino acids. V lost 1 base to trimming and J lost 0 bases, with 6 bases between them. The germline V gene has CDR1 SGHNT and CDR2 YENEEA. CDR3 nucleotides: TGTGCCAGCAGCTTAGCCGCCAACCAAGAGACCCAGTACTTC. Amino acid sequence: CASSLAANQETQYF.

The chain couples TRBV4-2 to TRBJ2-7; 9 bases agree with TRBD1. This CDR3 has 14 residues. Trimming removed 5 bases from V and 2 bases from J; junction bases left unmatched: 4. The germline V gene encodes CDR1 LGHNA and CDR2 YNFKEQ. Here the CDR3 reads CASSVQGAPYEQYF. The CDR3 region has the DNA TGTGCCAGCAGCGTACAGGGGGCGCCCTACGAGCAGTACTTC.

The chain is built from TRBV18 and TRBJ1-5; 7 bases agree with TRBD1. The CDR3 covers 19 residues. Germline CDR1 KGHSH, CDR2 LQKENI. Trimming at V came to 3 bases and at J to 2 bases, leaving 16 bases not matched to a gene. CDR3 protein: CASSPGQGGSFHGNQPQHF. The CDR3 bases are TGTGCCAGCTCACCCGGACAAGGGGGCTCTTTTCATGGCAATCAGCCCCAGCATTTT.

This sequence joins TRBV28 and TRBJ2-7; a weak D match, TRBD1 (6 bases). Trimming stripped 7 bases from V and 0 bases from J, with 19 bases between. This CDR3 has 16 amino acids. Germline V gene data show CDR1 as MDHEN and CDR2 as SYDVKM. The CDR3 bases are TGTGCCAGCAAGTCCCTCCTCTGGACAGCCTCCTACGAGCAGTACTTC. Translating it yields CASKSLLWTASYEQYF.

The chain recombines TRBV7-5 with TRBJ2-7; the table's D call, TRBD1, has no DNA check behind it. TRBV7-5 is a documented pseudogene. The CDR3 is made up of 15 amino acids. CDR3: CVRSPVVAGLSEQYF. The CDR3 nucleotides read TGTGTCAGAAGCCCCGTCGTGGCAGGATTATCCGAGCAGTACTTC.

In this sample, this clone turned up a few times. This chain connects TRBV11-2 to TRBJ1-1; no reliable D call. This CDR3 is built from 13 residues. V was cut by 0 bases and J by 4 bases, with 6 bases left in between. Germline V lookup: CDR1 SGHAT, CDR2 FQNNGV. The CDR3 region has the DNA TGTGCCAGCAGCTTAGAATGGGTCACTGAAGCTTTCTTT. It yields the protein CASSLEWVTEAFF. The full variable domain, completed using reference TRBV11-2 and TRBJ1-1, is EAGVAQSPRYKIIEKRQSVAFWCNPISGHATLYWYQQILGQGPKLLIQFQNNGVVDDSQLPKDRFSAERLKGVDSTLKIQPAKLEDSAVYLCASSLEWVTEAFFGQGTRLTVV.

V and J are TRBV27 and TRBJ1-3; D is undetermined. V was pared by 6 bases and J by 0 bases, with 9 bases between. CDR3 length equals 14 residues. The germline V gene has CDR1 MNHEY and CDR2 SMNVEV (reference sequence). The CDR3 spells CASREVSSGNTIYF. CDR3 nucleotide sequence: TGTGCCAGCAGGGAGGTTTCCTCTGGAAACACCATATATTTT.

This clone has a handful of counts. This chain uses TRBV20-1 with TRBJ2-1; the D is unclear. Germline V gene data show CDR1 as DFQATT and CDR2 as SNEGSKA (reference sequence). Trimming cost V 0 bases and J 8 bases, with 5 bases left between them. The CDR3 is 11 residues long. Written as DNA, the CDR3 is TGCAGTGCTAGAGATATCTATGAGCAGTTCTTC. Amino acid sequence: CSARDIYEQFF.

This chain connects TRBV4-1 to TRBJ1-4, with D perhaps matching TRBD1 (5 bases). Looked up from germline, CDR1 is MGHRA and CDR2 is YSYEKL. With 4 bases removed from V and 6 bases from J, the gap between germline ends came to 12 bases. The CDR3 covers 14 residues. DNA for the CDR3: TGCGCCAGCAGCCTAGGGGTGTACGATGAAAAACTGTTTTTT. This sequence encodes CASSLGVYDEKLFF.

The chain couples TRBV21-1 to TRBJ1-1; TRBD1, as called in the table, went unchecked against the DNA. TRBV21-1 is annotated as a pseudogene. The length of the CDR3 is 15 residues. The CDR3 nucleotides are TGTGCCAGCAGCAAAGTGACAGGGGGCGCGGGAAGGCCTTTCTTT. Translating gives CASSKVTGGAGRPFF.

The V call is TRBV5-4, the J call TRBJ2-3, with 11 bases lining up with TRBD2. Per the germline V gene, CDR1 is SGHNT and CDR2 is YYREEE (reference sequence). CDR3 size: 15 residues. Germline trimming cut 0 bases from V and 5 bases from J; bases unmatched to any gene: 2. The CDR3 DNA is TGTGCCAGCAGCTTGGAACTAGCGGGAGTAGATACGCAGTATTTT. It codes for CASSLELAGVDTQYF. Looking up the rest from reference TRBV5-4 and TRBJ2-3 gives the full variable domain: ETGVTQSPTHLIKTRGQQVTLRCSSQSGHNTVSWYQQALGQGPQFIFQYYREEENGRGNFPPRFSGLQFPNYSSELNVNALELDDSALYLCASSLELAGVDTQYFGPGTRLTVL.

The chain employs TRBV7-3 and TRBJ2-6; 10 bases align to TRBD2. This CDR3 is built from 17 residues. CDR1 and CDR2 from the germline V gene are SGHTA and FQGTGA. Trimming removed 1 base from V and 2 bases from J; junction bases left unmatched: 2. This chain's CDR3 is CASSLKLAGTGANVLTF. The CDR3 DNA is TGTGCCAGCAGCTTAAAACTAGCGGGAACTGGGGCCAACGTCCTGACTTTC.

The chain joins TRBV2 to TRBJ1-2; possibly TRBD1 for D (5 bases). The CDR3 length is 15 residues. Trimming removed 0 bases from V and 3 bases from J, with 11 bases in between. CDR1 SNHLY and CDR2 FYNNEI come from the germline V gene. Here the CDR3 reads CASSEARQLYYGYTF. The CDR3 DNA follows: TGTGCCAGCAGTGAAGCGCGACAGCTCTACTATGGCTACACCTTC.

This clone was recorded a few times. The J gene is TRBJ2-1, the V gene TRBV15; TRBD2 matches 8 bases. Losses at the gene ends were 2 bases for V and 5 bases for J; bases not matched to a gene: 2. The CDR3 extends over 14 amino acids. Germline V gene lookup returns CDR1 LNHNV and CDR2 YYDKDF (reference sequence). CDR3 DNA: TGTGCCACCAGCAGACAAGCGGGAGACAATGAGCAGTTCTTC. Its protein product is CATSRQAGDNEQFF.

The chain is built from TRBV7-2 and TRBJ2-3, with D uncertain. Trimming took off 7 bases at V and 4 bases at J, with 6 bases between the two ends. Germline V gene sequence: CDR1 SGHTA, CDR2 FQGNSA. This CDR3 contains 11 residues. The CDR3 sequence: CASTRADTQYF. In nucleotides, the CDR3 is TGTGCCAGCACTCGGGCAGATACGCAGTATTTT.

This clone was seen just once. The rearrangement links TRBV5-1 to TRBJ2-7, with 12 nucleotides matching TRBD2. V lost 4 bases to trimming and J lost 6 bases; unmatched junction nucleotides: 5. The CDR3 totals 14 residues. Germline V lookup: CDR1 SGHRS, CDR2 YFSETQ. CDR3 in DNA: TGCGCCAGCAGCCCGACTAGCGGGAGCTCCGAGCAGTACTTC. Translation: CASSPTSGSSEQYF. Based on the CDR3 plus reference TRBV5-1 and TRBJ2-7, the full variable domain is KAGVTQTPRYLIKTRGQQVTLSCSPISGHRSVSWYQQTPGQGLQFLFEYFSETQRNKGNFPGRFSGRQFSNSRSEMNVSTLELGDSALYLCASSPTSGSSEQYFGPGTRLTVT.

The chain recombines TRBV18 with TRBJ2-2; D is undetermined. V was pared by 1 base and J by 1 base, with 7 bases between. CDR3 length equals 15 residues. Germline CDR1 is KGHSH and CDR2 is LQKENI. The DNA of the CDR3 is TGTGCCAGCTCACCACTGGACCAGAACACCGGGGAGCTGTTTTTT. It specifies CASSPLDQNTGELFF.

The V gene is TRBV10-2, the J gene TRBJ2-1; TRBD2 matches at 9 bases. Germline V lookup: CDR1 WSHSY, CDR2 SAAADI. The CDR3 is 13 residues long. Germline trimming cut 5 bases from V and 9 bases from J; bases unmatched to any gene: 5. CDR3 bases: TGCGCCAGCAGTAGGACTAGCGAAGGTGAGCAGTTCTTC. Translated, it gives CASSRTSEGEQFF.

The chain employs TRBV6-1 and TRBJ1-2; D is undetermined. CDR3 size: 13 residues. CDR1 is MNHNS and CDR2 is SASEGT in the germline V gene. V lost 2 bases and J 0 bases, leaving 4 bases between the germline ends. The CDR3 nucleotides are TGTGCCAGCAGTGAACTAACTAACTATGGCTACACCTTC. Protein sequence: CASSELTNYGYTF.

The CDR3 DNA reads TGTGCCAGTAGTATAAATGACAGAATTGGCTACACCTTC. Translation gives CASSINDRIGYTF. The rearrangement links TRBV19 to TRBJ1-2; possibly TRBD1 for D (5 bases). Trimming stripped 2 bases from V and 7 bases from J, with 11 bases between. Germline V lookup: CDR1 LNHDA, CDR2 SQIVND (reference sequence). The CDR3 sequence is 13 residues long. The variable domain in full, with the rest retrieved from reference TRBV19 and TRBJ1-2, is DGGITQSPKYLFRKEGQNVTLSCEQNLNHDAMYWYRQDPGQGLRLIYYSQIVNDFQKGDIAEGYSVSREKKESFPLTVTSAQKNPTAFYLCASSINDRIGYTFGSGTRLTVV.

The CDR3, as DNA: TGCGCCACCAAGACTAGCGGAGCTAACAATGAGCAGTTCTTC. Amino acid sequence: CATKTSGANNEQFF. The rearrangement links TRBV10-2 to TRBJ2-1; 9 bases line up with TRBD2. This CDR3 comprises 14 residues. V lost 10 bases and J lost 5; bases outside the gene matches: 9. Germline-derived CDR1 and CDR2 are WSHSY and SAAADI.

The V gene is TRBV5-4, the J gene TRBJ1-4, with TRBD1 matching over 7 bases. Germline lookup yields CDR1 SGHNT and CDR2 YYREEE (reference sequence). The V and J ends lost 1 base and 7 bases, in that order; junction bases with no gene match: 4. The CDR3 contains 14 residues. The CDR3 loop is CASSLMAGGEKLFF. CDR3 bases: TGTGCCAGCAGCTTGATGGCAGGGGGTGAAAAACTGTTTTTT.

Here the CDR3 reads CASSLGENGYTF. Written as DNA, the CDR3 is TGCGCCAGCAGCTTGGGAGAGAATGGCTACACCTTC. The V call is TRBV5-1, the J call TRBJ1-2; D is unresolved. Trimming shortened V by 0 bases and J by 6 bases, and 6 bases separated the two germline ends. The V gene's germline CDR1 is SGHRS and CDR2 YFSETQ. The CDR3 has 12 amino acids.

The chain is built from TRBV2 and TRBJ2-4, with 7 bases matching TRBD1. Germline assignment: CDR1 SNHLY and CDR2 FYNNEI. The trim removed 5 bases at V and 3 bases at J, leaving 13 bases unmatched. The CDR3 is made up of 17 amino acids. CDR3 amino acids: CASSPDRQGAGKNIQYF. In DNA, the CDR3 is TGTGCCAGCAGTCCGGATAGACAGGGTGCCGGCAAAAACATTCAGTACTTC.

The chain carries TRBV2 and TRBJ2-1, with 10 positions matching TRBD2. Germline V gene lookup returns CDR1 SNHLY and CDR2 FYNNEI. CDR3 length equals 15 residues. Trimming cost V 2 bases and J 4 bases; bases outside gene matches: 2. CDR3 nucleotide sequence: TGTGCCAGCAGTGAAACTAGCGGGACTTACAATGAGCAGTTCTTC. Translating it yields CASSETSGTYNEQFF.

This chain joins TRBV7-8 and TRBJ2-7; 8 bases line up with TRBD1. V dropped 5 bases and J dropped 5; count of bases not matched to a gene: 8. The germline V gene has CDR1 SGHVS and CDR2 FQNEAQ. The CDR3 covers 14 residues. Here the CDR3 reads CASSMTGAWNEQYF. As DNA, the CDR3 is TGTGCCAGCAGCATGACAGGGGCCTGGAACGAGCAGTACTTC.

The rearrangement joins TRBV7-2 to TRBJ2-1; TRBD2 might be the D (5 bases). The CDR3 totals 13 residues. Per the germline V gene, CDR1 is SGHTA and CDR2 is FQGNSA. Trimming took off 4 bases at V and 4 bases at J, with 8 bases between the two ends. Here the CDR3 DNA reads TGTGCCAGCAGCTCCGGACTGTACAATGAGCAGTTCTTC. Translating it yields CASSSGLYNEQFF.

The CDR3 DNA is TGTGCCAGCTCACCATTCGAAACTAATCAGCCCCAGCATTTT. It yields the protein CASSPFETNQPQHF. The rearrangement joins TRBV18 to TRBJ1-5; D gene ambiguous. V lost 2 bases, J lost 4 bases, and 9 bases lay in between. The CDR3 is 14 amino acids. In germline, CDR1 is KGHSH, CDR2 LQKENI.